This T cell receptor beta chain appears in the sequencing data of a study of T cell responses to AZD1222 COVID-19 vaccine. Study-level findings and limits: Mostly white British, mostly female donors; authors suggested clonal diversity may be underestimated. Sampled repertoires all dated from after the peak T cell response.

Comments on this clone: Its target is not known.

Germline V gene lookup returns CDR1 KGHDR and CDR2 SFDVKD. V shed 3 bases and J shed 3 bases, with 8 bases lying between them. The length of the CDR3 is 14 residues. Libraries were prepared by immunoSEQ multiplex PCR; TCRdb keeps only in-frame clonotypes and omits some of them. Among 150,000 to 200,000 clones listed, 80% to 95% were seen once. The sequencing here drew on peripheral blood, taken 28 days after the second AZD1222 dose. The TCR comes from an adult who received the AZD1222 COVID-19 vaccine. V usage is TRBV24-1 and J usage is TRBJ2-1; D call uncertain. This chain's CDR3 is CATSDSRRYNEQFF. The DNA for the CDR3 is TGTGCCACCAGTGATAGCAGACGCTACAATGAGCAGTTCTTC.